These T cell receptor beta chains were read from a single sample in a study of T cell clones after liver transplantation. The assay was immunoSEQ multiplex PCR, and TCRdb's table has in-frame clones only and misses some. The sample consists of roughly 80,000 clones, roughly 83% of them appearing once. The source was CD4+ T cells from blood, collected at the 22-month timepoint. The receptors originated from a human patient who received a liver transplant. The T cells may come from the graft donor. Each CDR3 is given with its conserved first and last residue. D genes are given only for firm matches. Size is omitted from some rows. Given values are once, few, many or a class for expanded clones.

J: TRBJ2-5
D: NA
size: NA
V: TRBV28
DNA: TGTGCCAGCAGTTTATCCAGAGAGACCCAGTACTTC
CDR3: CASSLSRETQYF

J: TRBJ1-6
D: NA
size: few
V: TRBV18
DNA: TGTGCCAGCTCCCCCGACAATTCACCCCTCCACTTT
CDR3: CASSPDNSPLHF

J: TRBJ2-2
D: NA
size: NA
V: TRBV7-2
DNA: TGTGCCAGCAGCCCCCGCTCAAGAGGCGCGAACACCGGGGAGCTGTTTTTT
CDR3: CASSPRSRGANTGELFF

J: TRBJ2-2
D: NA
size: NA
V: TRBV19
DNA: TGTGCCAGTAGTATTCAGGTCGGGGGCACCGGGGAGCTGTTTTTT
CDR3: CASSIQVGGTGELFF

J: TRBJ2-6
D: TRBD1
size: NA
V: TRBV29-1
DNA: TGCAGCGTTTTGGACAGGAGCTACTCTGGGGCCAACGTCCTGACTTTC
CDR3: CSVLDRSYSGANVLTF

J: TRBJ1-5
D: NA
size: NA
V: TRBV18
DNA: TGTGCCAGCTCACCAGTAGGGAGCAATCAGCCCCAGCATTTT
CDR3: CASSPVGSNQPQHF

J: TRBJ2-7
D: NA
size: NA
V: TRBV9
DNA: TGTGCCAGCAGCCCTCGGGACTCAAGCTCCTACGAGCAGTACTTC
CDR3: CASSPRDSSSYEQYF

J: TRBJ1-3
D: NA
size: NA
V: TRBV19
DNA: TGTGCCAGTTCCCCTGATGGAAACACCATATATTTT
CDR3: CASSPDGNTIYF

J: TRBJ1-3
D: NA
size: NA
V: TRBV28
DNA: TGTGCTAGCTATGAAAGGGGCAGGGGAAACACCATATATTTT
CDR3: CASYERGRGNTIYF

J: TRBJ2-3
D: NA
size: NA
V: TRBV5-1
DNA: TGCGCCAGCAGCTTGGTTGGAGATACGCAGTATTTT
CDR3: CASSLVGDTQYF

J: TRBJ2-1
D: NA
size: NA
V: TRBV19
DNA: TGTGCCAGTAGGGGTCCCTACAATGAGCAGTTCTTC
CDR3: CASRGPYNEQFF

J: TRBJ2-5
D: NA
size: NA
V: TRBV6-1
DNA: TGTGCCAGCAGTGACAGGCCCCAAGAGACCCAGTACTTC
CDR3: CASSDRPQETQYF

J: TRBJ2-6
D: NA
size: many
V: TRBV7-9
DNA: TGTGCCAGCACCCGCGGGGTGGCTGGGGCCAACGTCCTGACTTTC
CDR3: CASTRGVAGANVLTF

J: TRBJ2-6
D: TRBD1
size: NA
V: TRBV5-6
DNA: TGTGCCAGCAGCTTTCTTACAGGGGATCTCTCTGGGGCCAACGTCCTGACTTTC
CDR3: CASSFLTGDLSGANVLTF

J: TRBJ2-1
D: NA
size: NA
V: TRBV7-2
DNA: TGTGCCAGCAGCTTAGTTTCTACCAATGAGCAGTTCTTC
CDR3: CASSLVSTNEQFF

J: TRBJ1-1
D: NA
size: NA
V: TRBV18
DNA: TGTGCCAGCTCACTGGGCTTGAACACTGAAGCTTTCTTT
CDR3: CASSLGLNTEAFF

J: TRBJ1-2
D: NA
size: NA
V: TRBV6-6
DNA: TGTGCCAGCAGCAAACAGGAGCGCTATGGCTACACCTTC
CDR3: CASSKQERYGYTF

J: TRBJ2-7
D: TRBD2
size: few
V: TRBV4-2
DNA: TGTGCCAGCAGCCATGAAGGACTAGCGGGAGTCTACGAGCAGTACTTC
CDR3: CASSHEGLAGVYEQYF

J: TRBJ1-2
D: NA
size: NA
V: TRBV5-1
DNA: TGCGCCAGCAGCACACTGGGCAGTTTGGTCGATGGCTACACCTTC
CDR3: CASSTLGSLVDGYTF

J: TRBJ1-5
D: NA
size: NA
V: TRBV19
DNA: TGTGCCAGTAGTTCCGCATCTGGCAATCAGCCCCAGCATTTT
CDR3: CASSSASGNQPQHF

J: TRBJ1-1
D: NA
size: NA
V: TRBV7-9
DNA: TGTGCCAGCGGATGGACAGTGAGCACTGAAGCTTTCTTT
CDR3: CASGWTVSTEAFF

J: TRBJ2-1
D: TRBD2
size: NA
V: TRBV28
DNA: TGTGCCAGCAGTCGTACTAGCGGAGGATACAATGAGCAGTTCTTC
CDR3: CASSRTSGGYNEQFF

J: TRBJ2-7
D: NA
size: NA
V: TRBV14
DNA: TGTGCCAGCAGCCAAGGGATAGGGGTAACCTACGAGCAGTACTTC
CDR3: CASSQGIGVTYEQYF

J: TRBJ2-7
D: NA
size: NA
V: TRBV6-5
DNA: TGTGCCAGCAGACCCGCGGGGTTAAAGGAGCAGTACTTC
CDR3: CASRPAGLKEQYF

J: TRBJ2-7
D: TRBD2
size: NA
V: TRBV7-6
DNA: TGTGCCAGCAGCATACTAGCGGGGGGGCCCTACGAGCAGTACTTC
CDR3: CASSILAGGPYEQYF

J: TRBJ2-1
D: NA
size: NA
V: TRBV7-8
DNA: TGTGCCAGCAGCAACACCGGAGGGGACACAGTCTTC
CDR3: CASSNTGGDTVF

J: TRBJ1-2
D: NA
size: NA
V: TRBV6-5
DNA: TGTGCCAGCCACCCACCGGGGAATGGCTACACCTTC
CDR3: CASHPPGNGYTF

J: TRBJ2-3
D: NA
size: NA
V: TRBV19
DNA: TGTGCCAGTAGTATTTCCCCCCAATGGGGCACAGATACGCAGTATTTT
CDR3: CASSISPQWGTDTQYF

J: TRBJ2-6
D: NA
size: NA
V: TRBV23-1
DNA: TGCGCCAGCAGTTCGAATAGGAGGGGCTGGGCCAACGTCCTGACTTTC
CDR3: CASSSNRRGWANVLTF